In this sample, the clone carrying this T cell receptor beta chain turned up once. Deletions cut 6 bases from V and 4 bases from J, with 12 bases between. Germline V gene sequence: CDR1 LNHDA, CDR2 SQIVND (reference sequence). This CDR3 spans 13 amino acids. These data belong to a study of blood T cell repertoires in COVID-19. The wider study: PBMCs, B-cell-depleted T cells, or T cells provided the cDNA or gDNA that made up the material.

Original processing notes: Cell counts per sample came from amplifying reference gene primers. Measured with immunoSEQ multiplex PCR; TCRdb has only the in-frame clones, and not every one. The DNA gave D and trimming, while V, J and clone size come from that table. The profile shows approximately 90,000 clones, about three quarters of them singletons. The TCR sequence derives from a woman of 80 years or more with acute or convalescent COVID-19. Sequences were obtained from peripheral blood. The chain carries TRBV19 and TRBJ1-2; no definite D call. The DNA for the CDR3 is TGTGCCAGTAGGAGCCTCTCGGGCTATGGCTACACCTTC. It yields the protein CASRSLSGYGYTF.